This TCR beta chain was captured in a study of PD-L1 blockade in urothelial cancer. Study at large: Anywhere from 0 to 3 prior chemotherapy regimens had been received by patients. At 6 weeks and at 3 weeks (second dose) after treatment start, blood was analyzed.

Germline V gene lookup returns CDR1 SNHLY and CDR2 FYNNEI. The CDR3 has 19 residues. Trimming removed 2 bases at V and 0 bases at J, with 20 bases between. Here immunoSEQ multiplex PCR was the method, and the copy in TCRdb shows in-frame clones only, minus some. The data hold about 86,000 clones, with around 85% observed a single time. As to time point: pretreatment peripheral blood. The sequenced sample was PBMCs, obtained around atezolizumab (anti-PD-L1) treatment. The sequence derives from a man aged 55-75 years with urothelial cancer. The chain has TRBV2 and TRBJ2-1, with D possibly matching TRBD2 (6 bases). CDR3 nucleotide sequence: TGTGCCAGCAGTGAAATCGCGGGACGTTTGTCACCCTCCTACAATGAGCAGTTCTTC. It encodes CASSEIAGRLSPSYNEQFF.